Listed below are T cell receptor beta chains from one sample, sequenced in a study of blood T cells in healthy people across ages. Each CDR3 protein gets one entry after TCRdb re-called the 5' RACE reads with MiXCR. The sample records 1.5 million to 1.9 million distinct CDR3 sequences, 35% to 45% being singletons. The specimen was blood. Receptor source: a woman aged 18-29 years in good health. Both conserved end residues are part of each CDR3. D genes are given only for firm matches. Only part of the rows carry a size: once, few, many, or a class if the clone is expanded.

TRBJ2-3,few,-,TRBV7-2,CASSQWATPRDTQYF,TGTGCCAGCAGCCAATGGGCTACTCCGCGGGATACGCAGTATTTT
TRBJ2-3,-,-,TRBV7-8,CASSPGRPSTDTQYF,TGTGCCAGCAGCCCAGGACGCCCTAGCACAGATACGCAGTATTTT
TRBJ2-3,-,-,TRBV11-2,CAGSHRGATDTQYF,TGTGCCGGCAGCCACCGAGGGGCCACAGATACGCAGTATTTT
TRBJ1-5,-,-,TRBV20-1,CSTREGVYSNQPQHF,TGCAGTACTAGAGAGGGGGTTTATAGCAATCAGCCCCAGCATTTT
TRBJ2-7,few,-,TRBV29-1,CSVGGRAFYEQYF,TGCAGCGTTGGAGGCAGGGCTTTCTACGAGCAGTACTTC
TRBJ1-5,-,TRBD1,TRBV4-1,CASSRAQGASNQPQHF,TGCGCCAGCAGCCGAGCACAGGGGGCCAGCAATCAGCCCCAGCATTTT
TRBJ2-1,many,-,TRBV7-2,CASSLSGTSYNEQFF,TGTGCCAGCAGCCTTAGCGGAACCTCCTACAATGAGCAGTTCTTC
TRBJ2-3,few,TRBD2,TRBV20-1,CSARIAGGPLPSTDTQYF,TGCAGTGCTAGAATAGCGGGGGGGCCCCTCCCAAGCACAGATACGCAGTATTTT
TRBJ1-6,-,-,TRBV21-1,CASSPRGGGHLYNSPLHF,TGTGCCAGCAGCCCTCGCGGAGGGGGCCACCTCTATAATTCACCCCTCCACTTT
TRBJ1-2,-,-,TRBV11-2,CASSLGQGKNYGYTF,TGTGCCAGCAGCCTAGGGCAGGGAAAGAACTATGGCTACACCTTC
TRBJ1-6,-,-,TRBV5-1,CASGAGISAYNSPPHF,TGCGCCAGCGGGGCTGGGATCAGTGCCTATAATTCACCCCCCCACTTT
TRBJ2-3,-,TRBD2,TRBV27,CASSLSLAGGGGTDTQYF,TGTGCCAGCAGTTTAAGTCTAGCGGGAGGGGGGGGCACAGATACGCAGTATTTT
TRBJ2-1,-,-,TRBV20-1,CSAPRVASYNEQFF,TGCAGTGCCCCCAGGGTTGCCTCCTACAATGAGCAGTTCTTC
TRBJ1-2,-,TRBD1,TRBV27,CASSGQVSYGYTF,TGTGCCAGCAGTGGACAGGTGTCCTATGGCTACACCTTC
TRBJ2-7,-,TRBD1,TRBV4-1,CASSRMGQGGYNEQYF,TGCGCCAGCAGCCGTATGGGACAGGGGGGCTACAATGAGCAGTACTTC
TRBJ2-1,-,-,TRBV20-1,CSARDFSVNEQFF,TGCAGTGCTAGAGATTTTTCGGTGAATGAGCAGTTCTTC
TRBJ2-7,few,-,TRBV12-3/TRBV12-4,CASRIGAYEQYF,TGTGCCAGCAGAATAGGGGCCTACGAGCAGTACTTC
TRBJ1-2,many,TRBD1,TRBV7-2,CASSPGTGNGYTF,TGTGCCAGCAGCCCAGGGACAGGGAATGGCTACACCTTC
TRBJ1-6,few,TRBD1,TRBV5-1,CASSLDRDSPLHF,TGTGCCAGCAGTTTAGACAGGGATTCACCCCTCCACTTT
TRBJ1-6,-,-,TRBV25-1,CASSDWGASYNSPLHF,TGTGCCAGCAGTGATTGGGGGGCCTCCTATAATTCACCCCTCCACTTT
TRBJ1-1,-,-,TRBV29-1,CSVEDNRRGTEAFF,TGCAGCGTTGAAGATAATCGGAGGGGAACTGAAGCTTTCTTT
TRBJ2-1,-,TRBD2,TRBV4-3,CASSPQISGSSYNEQFF,TGCGCCAGCAGCCCGCAAATAAGCGGGAGTTCCTACAATGAGCAGTTCTTC
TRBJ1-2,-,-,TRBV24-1,CATSDGGGYGYTF,TGTGCCACCAGCGACGGGGGAGGCTATGGCTACACCTTC
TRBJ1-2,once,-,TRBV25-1,CASSAHYGHTF,TGTGCCAGCAGTGCCCACTATGGCCACACCTTC
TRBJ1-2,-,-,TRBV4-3,CASSQAGHGYTF,TGCGCCAGCAGCCAAGCTGGGCATGGCTACACCTTC
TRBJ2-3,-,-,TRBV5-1,CASSPTGSRGADTQYF,TGCGCCAGCAGCCCAACTGGTAGCCGAGGCGCAGATACGCAGTATTTT
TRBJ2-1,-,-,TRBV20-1,CSARDCGKGPYNGQFF,TGCAGTGCTAGAGATTGCGGAAAGGGCCCGTACAATGGGCAGTTCTTC
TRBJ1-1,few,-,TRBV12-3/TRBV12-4,CASSSRTVEAFF,TGTGCCAGCAGTTCGAGGACAGTTGAAGCTTTCTTT
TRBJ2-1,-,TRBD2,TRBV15,CATSRSGLAGGIDNEQFF,TGTGCCACCAGCAGATCCGGACTAGCGGGAGGTATCGACAATGAGCAGTTCTTC
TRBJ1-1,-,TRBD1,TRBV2,CASRRQGVNTEAFF,TGTGCCAGCAGAAGACAGGGGGTGAACACTGAAGCTTTCTTT
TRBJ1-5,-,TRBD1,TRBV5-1,CASSSGTGSSNQPQHF,TGCGCCAGCAGCTCCGGGACAGGGTCGAGCAATCAGCCCCAGCATTTT
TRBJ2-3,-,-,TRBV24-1,CATSDPTRLSTDTQYF,TGTGCCACCAGTGATCCGACTAGACTAAGCACAGATACGCAGTATTTT
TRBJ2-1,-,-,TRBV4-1,CASSQEAREQFF,TGCGCCAGCAGCCAAGAGGCACGGGAGCAGTTCTTC
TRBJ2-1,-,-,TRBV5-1,CASRVTRGLTEQFF,TGCGCCAGCAGGGTTACGCGGGGCCTTACGGAGCAGTTCTTC
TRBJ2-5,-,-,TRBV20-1,CSARDSGVSQETQYF,TGCAGTGCTAGAGATAGCGGCGTTTCACAAGAGACCCAGTACTTC
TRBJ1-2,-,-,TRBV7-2,CASSLNRGSVDGYTF,TGTGCCAGCAGCCTGAATAGGGGATCGGTCGACGGCTACACCTTC
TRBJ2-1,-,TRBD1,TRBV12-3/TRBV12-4,CASSPRDRIYNEQFF,TGTGCCAGCAGTCCCCGGGACAGAATATACAATGAGCAGTTCTTC
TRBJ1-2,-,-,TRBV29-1,CSVEDGAAGYTF,TGCAGCGTTGAGGACGGGGCGGCGGGCTACACCTTC
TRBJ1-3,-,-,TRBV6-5,CASSTHSGNTIYF,TGTGCCAGCAGTACTCACTCTGGAAACACCATATATTTT
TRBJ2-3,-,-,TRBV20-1,CSAREPGRTDTQYF,TGCAGTGCTAGAGAACCGGGGCGCACAGATACGCAGTATTTT